This T cell receptor beta chain originates from a study of T cells after somatic rescue of genetic block. This CDR3 comprises 16 residues. J lost 1 base, V lost 6 bases, and 9 bases had no gene match. Per the germline V gene, CDR1 is SGDLS and CDR2 is YYNGEE. The data were produced by immunoSEQ multiplex PCR, yet TCRdb's version contains in-frame clones alone and is incomplete. The data hold around 10,000 clones, with 74% observed a single time. The receptor comes from a boy aged 10-17 years. Sample: peripheral blood mononuclear cells (PBMCs). The chain couples TRBV9 to TRBJ2-2; 7 nucleotides agree with TRBD1. Here the CDR3 reads CASTDNRGENTGELFF. The CDR3 DNA reads TGTGCCAGCACCGATAACAGGGGAGAGAACACCGGGGAGCTGTTTTTT.